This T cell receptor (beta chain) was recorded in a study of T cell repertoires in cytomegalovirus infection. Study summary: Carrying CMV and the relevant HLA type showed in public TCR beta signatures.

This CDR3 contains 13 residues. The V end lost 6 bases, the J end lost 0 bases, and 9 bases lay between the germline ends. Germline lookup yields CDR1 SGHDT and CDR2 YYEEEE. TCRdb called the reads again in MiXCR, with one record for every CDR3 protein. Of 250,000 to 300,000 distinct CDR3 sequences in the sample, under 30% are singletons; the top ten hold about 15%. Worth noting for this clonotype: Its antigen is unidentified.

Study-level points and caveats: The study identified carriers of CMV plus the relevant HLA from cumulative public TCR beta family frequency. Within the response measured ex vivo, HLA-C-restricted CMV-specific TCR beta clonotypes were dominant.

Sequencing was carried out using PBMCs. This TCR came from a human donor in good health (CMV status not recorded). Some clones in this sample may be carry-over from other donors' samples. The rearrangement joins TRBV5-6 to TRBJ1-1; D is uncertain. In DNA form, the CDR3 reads TGTGCCAGCAACAGAGACATGAACACTGAAGCTTTCTTT. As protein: CASNRDMNTEAFF.